This note documents a single TCR beta chain sequence. This sample is part of a study of blood T cell repertoires in COVID-19. Study details: The United States, Italy and Spain provided the acute and convalescent COVID-19 samples.

CDR3 length equals 11 residues. Trimming pared 5 bases from V and 15 bases from J, leaving 17 bases between. Looked up from germline, CDR1 is DFQATT and CDR2 is SNEGSKA (reference sequence). In the original processing: Cell counts per sample came from amplifying reference gene primers. This table comes from immunoSEQ multiplex PCR, and its TCRdb copy is limited to in-frame clones, with some not included. Clonal size and the V and J genes are those of that table, whereas D and trimming came from the DNA. The sample lists over 110,000 clones; 80% to 90% were seen once. V usage is TRBV20-1 and J usage is TRBJ2-1; the D gene is possibly TRBD2 (6 bases). The sample was peripheral blood. This receptor was obtained from a woman in her forties or fifties with acute or convalescent COVID-19. The CDR3 nucleotides are TGCAGTGCTGGCAGGACTATCGAGTTGTTCTTC. Protein sequence: CSAGRTIELFF.